This T cell receptor (beta chain) was found in a study of blood T cell repertoires in COVID-19. Here immunoSEQ multiplex PCR was the method, and the copy in TCRdb shows in-frame clones only, minus some. The table has over 45,000 clones, about 91% seen once. V lost 4 bases and J 7 bases, leaving 15 bases between the germline ends. CDR1 and CDR2 (germline): SGHRS, YFSETQ. CDR3 length: 14 residues. Sequencing was performed on peripheral blood. The rearrangement joins TRBV5-1 to TRBJ2-1; D may be TRBD1 (6 bases). The sequence came from a woman aged 60-75 years with active or convalescent COVID-19. The chain's CDR3 is CASSLQGLGNEQFF. CDR3 DNA sequence: TGCGCCAGCAGCCTACAGGGCCTCGGGAATGAGCAGTTCTTC.